What follows is one T cell receptor beta chain and its context. This clone's antigen is unknown. No qualities accompany the bases; no much larger clone lies one base away. The data are from a study of cytomegalovirus exposure and HLA in healthy donors (dated by TCRdb to the late 2010s). Broadly, across the study: An earlier analysis of several hundred of the donors reported 250 to 350 Gb of sequence data and 100 million to 130 million unique TCR beta sequences from 150 million to 200 million T cells. Among approximately 370 genotyped donors of the cohort, an average of around 250,000 unique TCR beta nucleotide sequences was sequenced per donor, of which about 20% were non-productive. To decide whether each TCR beta V gene segment behaved as functional or pseudogenic, an earlier analysis of some 600 of the donors relied on high-throughput TCR beta sequencing. Class I and class II HLA loci were covered by the typing at four-digit resolution. In a later analysis, previously published TCR beta repertoires from several hundred donors were re-analyzed and high-resolution HLA genotyping was added so that TCR occurrence patterns could be studied. In a later genetic analysis, genome-wide SNP genotypes for about 65% of the 666 donors were used, and that subset was treated as a discovery cohort. Typing coverage varied by locus: roughly 629-640 donors for A, B, C, DRB1 and DQB1; roughly 560 for DQA1; more than 600 for DPA1; roughly 450 for DPB1. The T cell repertoires of 666 subjects were profiled by immunosequencing and related to cytomegalovirus serostatus. The aim of the study was to test whether cataloging public T cell receptors could identify signatures of past pathogen exposure. An early release that covered some 630 HLA-typed donors contained 300 to 350 gigabases of sequencing data and around 80 million unique TCR sequences. Several DR-DQ haplotypes were treated as single units for association and clustering because of strong linkage in the cohort. Donor age, sex, ethnicity and CMV serostatus were compiled alongside the repertoire data. High-throughput TCR immunosequencing, statistical association of individual TCRs with disease status, and machine learning were combined to predict cytomegalovirus infection status. Besides the first cohort of more than 650 subjects, a separate validation cohort made up of around 120 different subjects was used. Rather than drawing on any new phenotypic data, the later analysis identified candidate immune exposures from TCR beta sequences and the way those sequences occurred across donors. All discovery cohort repertoires had been generated using a single sequencing platform. The genetic ancestry cluster associated with self-reported Caucasian donors included 70% to 85% of the roughly 400 genotyped donors.

The cohort comprised fewer than 700 healthy bone marrow donors. At the time of sampling, every cohort member was nominally healthy, though immune exposures that went unrecorded were likely present. The donor was CMV seropositive and belonged to the group of 250 to 350 seropositive cohort members. Every donor gave a peripheral blood sample, and the peripheral blood mononuclear cells from that sample were used for TCR beta sequencing. Genomic DNA extraction from the blood cell samples was performed with the Qiagen DNeasy Blood Extraction Kit. The junction shows trimming of 3 bases on V and 0 bases on J, plus 11 bases between the germline ends. CDR1 and CDR2 (LGHNA, YNFKEQ) derive from the germline V gene. The CDR3, cysteine through phenylalanine, is 15 amino acids long. Only the CDR3 DNA stays, 45 bases, in frame from base 1. Libraries were constructed by the immunoSEQ multiplex PCR assay. A mixture of 60 forward primers for TCR Vbeta segments and 13 reverse primers for TCR Jbeta segments was used in the multiplex PCR. A multiplex PCR assay on genomic DNA amplified the CDR3 region of rearranged TCR beta genes. The Illumina HiSeq System was used to sequence the amplified TCR beta libraries as 87-base-pair reads. The study's processing was this. A later analysis tallied roughly 80 million unique TCR beta chains across the 610 or so repertoires, and about 12 million of those chains were shared by two or more donors. Raw reads were error-corrected and collapsed into unique sequences with a nearest-neighbor algorithm that merged closely related sequences to remove PCR and sequencing errors. CDR3 sequences were aligned to IMGT reference sequences to assign V, D and J gene segments. For a sequence to be retained, at least a six-nucleotide match to both a V gene segment and a J gene segment was required. Rearrangements were classified as productive when the CDR3 lacked stop codons and remained in frame with V and J, and all other rearrangements were classified as non-productive. CDR3 was defined by IMGT convention, running from the second conserved V-encoded cysteine to the conserved J-encoded phenylalanine. In an earlier analysis of 550 to 650 of the donors, sequences lacking an unambiguous match to a single V gene segment were excluded. An earlier analysis of 500 to 700 of the donors classified V segments as functional when productive rearrangements were above 56.7% and as segregating when the standard deviation between donors was above 5%. A statistical classification framework was developed to diagnose cytomegalovirus status using the catalog of TCR beta chain sequences. In a later analysis, V and J genes were assigned by comparing TCR nucleotide sequences against IMGT/GENE-DB human TR gene sequences. Using the TCRdist pipeline, a later analysis assigned CDR3 sequences along with most-parsimonious VDJ recombination scenarios. In a later analysis, every TCR beta chain was defined by the combination of its CDR3 amino acid sequence and its V-gene family, and reads without a unique V-gene family were dropped. In a later analysis, 450 to 600 highly shared, low-generation-probability nucleotide sequences were removed to address suspected cross-contamination and a sequencing artifact. In a later analysis, a clonal expansion index was calculated for each public chain from normalized within-repertoire ranks of inferred template counts. In a later analysis, generation probabilities were computed using a VDJ recombination model fitted to out-of-frame rearrangements, and the results were checked against IGoR. A later analysis scored TCR-TCR, TCR-HLA and TCR-CMV co-occurrence with hypergeometric tests, applying a repertoire-size bias correction to TCR pairs. A later analysis estimated false discovery rates by permuting HLA or CMV assignments 20 times. In a later analysis, co-occurring TCRs were grouped using DBSCAN, with TCRdist sequence similarity added in when clustering inside HLA-allele-positive subsets. Co-occurrence clustering excluded repertoires with fewer than 30,000 or more than 120,000 public chains, plus five with anomalous nucleotide sharing. TCRdb's version of the immuneACCESS table is confined to in-frame rearrangements and falls short of the full clone set. An unresolved V gene accounts for under half of the shortfall where checked; the remainder is of unknown origin. V, J and clone size derive from that table, while D and trimming were established from the DNA sequence. The sample table lists 270,000 or so clones, roughly 88% of them with a count of one. About 4% of the sample comes from the top ten.

The paper as a whole reports these results and caveats: In a later analysis, several top co-occurrence clusters were reported to appear linked to parvovirus B19, influenza, CMV and Epstein-Barr virus. The cohort was sequenced for TCR beta chains only, and without alpha or paired-chain data the features that could be detected were limited. Compared with the roughly 720-donor mean, donors in an Asian-associated ancestry cluster had fewer N-insertions in productive TCRs, according to a later genetic analysis. Assigning TCR associations to individual alleles was difficult when HLA alleles, especially DR and DQ, strongly co-occurred. A further reported finding was that TCR beta sequences accurately predicted the HLA-A and HLA-B alleles for most subjects in the first cohort. A later genetic analysis associated a missense DCLRE1C variant with V-gene and J-gene trimming of TCR beta chains, and an independent cohort replicated the association. Because the 87-base-pair reads could not distinguish some IMGT-functional V segments, including TRBV6-2 and TRBV6-3, those segments were excluded. In a later analysis, the rate of TCR association differed among HLA loci, with DRB1 alleles having the most associated TCRs and HLA-C alleles having the fewest. Cytomegalovirus status was reported to be diagnosed by the classifier with high specificity and sensitivity in both the original and validation cohorts. Most CMV-associated TCR beta chains appeared to be HLA-restricted in a later analysis, and the HLA associations seemed to be driven largely by CMV exposure. Correlated functional status among segregating V segments might reflect linkage disequilibrium, but an unknown experimental factor could not be ruled out. A cluster of highly shared sequence variants was judged likely to represent a technical artifact of the sequencing pipeline. Because HLA typing was unavailable for some donors at each locus, only the typed subset was used in association tests. A total of roughly 160 TCR beta chains were listed by the study as associated with cytomegalovirus. Specific HLA alleles were associated with about 17,000 TCR beta sequences at a false discovery rate of 0.05 in a later analysis. The presence/absence analyses assumed that sequencing depth was roughly uniform across donors, and that assumption may not be true. A few of the identified cytomegalovirus-associated TCR beta chains were confirmed in vitro to be specific for cytomegalovirus antigens. The earlier analysis of about 600 of the donors excluded approximately 17 rarely observed V segments, including chromosome 9 orphons, because counts were too low. The authors suggested that the approach could potentially be extended to other disease states and immunological phenotypes. Most TCR sequences were seen in very few donors, while some public TCRs were found in many individuals. A later analysis found that HLA-associated TCR beta chains were more clonally expanded and had lower generation probabilities than equally common non-associated chains. An earlier analysis of some 560 of the donors showed that most TCR beta V segments appeared in productive rearrangements either about 87% or about 30% of the time, which broadly matched IMGT annotations. Immune exposure information for the cohort was limited to CMV serostatus.

The TCR originated in a man aged 40-49 years in good health and CMV-seropositive. The sequence is built from TRBV4-2 and TRBJ1-1; the best D guess is TRBD1, with 5 bases matching. The sample comprised PBMCs. The CDR3 here reads CASSHSTALNTEAFF. The sequenced DNA: TGTGCCAGCAGCCATTCGACAGCCCTGAACACTGAAGCTTTCTTT.